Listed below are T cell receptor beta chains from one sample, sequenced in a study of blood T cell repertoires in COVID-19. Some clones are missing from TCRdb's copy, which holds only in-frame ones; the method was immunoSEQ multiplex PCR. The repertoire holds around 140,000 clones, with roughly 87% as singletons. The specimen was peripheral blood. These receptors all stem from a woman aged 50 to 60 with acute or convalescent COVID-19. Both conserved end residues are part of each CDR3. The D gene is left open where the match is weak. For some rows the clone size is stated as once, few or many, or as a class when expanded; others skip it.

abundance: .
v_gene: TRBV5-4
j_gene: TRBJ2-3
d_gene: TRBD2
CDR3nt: TGTGCCAGCAGTTTAGCGGGGGGCTCAGATACGCAGTATTTT
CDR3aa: CASSLAGGSDTQYF

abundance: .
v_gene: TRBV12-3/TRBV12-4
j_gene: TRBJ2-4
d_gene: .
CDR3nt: TGTGCCAGCAGCTCTATAGCCAAAAACATTCAGTACTTC
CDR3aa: CASSSIAKNIQYF

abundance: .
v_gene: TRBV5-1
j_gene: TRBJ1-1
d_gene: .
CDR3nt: TGCGCCAGCAGCTTGGAACCTCTAATGAACACTGAAGCTTTCTTT
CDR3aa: CASSLEPLMNTEAFF

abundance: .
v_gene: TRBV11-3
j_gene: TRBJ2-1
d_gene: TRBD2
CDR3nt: TGTGCCAGCAGCTTAGGGTCCCTAGCGGGAGACAATGAGCAGTTCTTC
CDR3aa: CASSLGSLAGDNEQFF

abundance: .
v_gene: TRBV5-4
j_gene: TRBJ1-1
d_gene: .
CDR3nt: TGTGCCAGCAGCTTTCGGGGGAGCACTGAAGCTTTCTTT
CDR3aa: CASSFRGSTEAFF

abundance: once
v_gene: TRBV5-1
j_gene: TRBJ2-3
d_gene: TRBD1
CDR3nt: TGCGCCAGCAGCTTGACAGGGGGAGCAGATACGCAGTATTTT
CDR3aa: CASSLTGGADTQYF

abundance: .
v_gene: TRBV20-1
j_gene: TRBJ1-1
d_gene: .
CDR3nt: TGCAGGACCGGGATCACTGAAGCTTTCTTT
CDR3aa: CRTGITEAFF

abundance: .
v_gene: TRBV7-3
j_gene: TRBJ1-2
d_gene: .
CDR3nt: TGTGCCAGCAGCTTAACGTTAAGGGGCGGCCGGGTCTACACCTTC
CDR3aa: CASSLTLRGGRVYTF

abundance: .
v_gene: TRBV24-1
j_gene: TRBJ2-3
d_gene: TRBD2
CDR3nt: TGTGCCACCAGTGCCGAGCCCCGGGAGGCGGCGCAGTATTTT
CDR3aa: CATSAEPREAAQYF

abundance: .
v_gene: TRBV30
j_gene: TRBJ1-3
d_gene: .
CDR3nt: TGTGCCTGGAACCCGATACTCTCTGGAAACACCATATATTTT
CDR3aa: CAWNPILSGNTIYF

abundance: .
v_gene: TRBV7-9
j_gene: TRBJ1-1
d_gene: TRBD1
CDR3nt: TGTGCCAGCAGCCTGACAGGGGGACAAACTGAAGCTTTCTTT
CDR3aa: CASSLTGGQTEAFF

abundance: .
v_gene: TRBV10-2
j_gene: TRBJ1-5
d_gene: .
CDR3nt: TGCGCCAGCAGAAACAGGGACCAGCCCCAGCATTTT
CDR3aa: CASRNRDQPQHF

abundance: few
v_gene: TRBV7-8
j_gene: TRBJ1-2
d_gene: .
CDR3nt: TGTGCCAGCAGCCCTGGGGTCAGGGGCTATGGCTACACCTTC
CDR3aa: CASSPGVRGYGYTF

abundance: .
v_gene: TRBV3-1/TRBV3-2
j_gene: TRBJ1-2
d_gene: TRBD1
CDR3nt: TGTGCCAGCAGCCAAACAGGGGTCTCCTATGGCTACACCTTC
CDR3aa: CASSQTGVSYGYTF

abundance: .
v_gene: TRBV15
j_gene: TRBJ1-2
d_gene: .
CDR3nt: TGTGCCACCAGCAGAGTAGGTCAGGGGCCCGCCTATGGCTACACCTTC
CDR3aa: CATSRVGQGPAYGYTF

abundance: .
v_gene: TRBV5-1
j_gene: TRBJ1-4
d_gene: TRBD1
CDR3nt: TGCGCCAGCAGCCCCGGGACAGGGACTGCCGGTGAAAAACTGTTTTTT
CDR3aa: CASSPGTGTAGEKLFF

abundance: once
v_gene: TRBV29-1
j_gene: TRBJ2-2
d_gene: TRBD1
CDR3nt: TGCAGCGCCCAGACAGGGGGAGCCGGGGAGCTGTTTTTT
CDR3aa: CSAQTGGAGELFF

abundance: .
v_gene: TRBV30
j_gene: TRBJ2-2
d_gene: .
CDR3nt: TGTGCCTGGAGAAATTCCGGGACTTCGAACACCGGGGAGCTGTTTTTT
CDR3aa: CAWRNSGTSNTGELFF

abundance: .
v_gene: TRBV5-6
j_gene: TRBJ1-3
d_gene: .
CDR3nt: TGTGCCAGCAGCCTTCCGTACTCTGGAAACACCATATATTTT
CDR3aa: CASSLPYSGNTIYF

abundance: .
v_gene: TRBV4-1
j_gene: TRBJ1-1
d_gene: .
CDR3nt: TGCGCCAGCAGGATACTGGAGAGACCCATGAACACTGAAGCTTTCTTT
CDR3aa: CASRILERPMNTEAFF

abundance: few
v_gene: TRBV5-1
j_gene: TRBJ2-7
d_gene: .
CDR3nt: TGCGCCAGCAGCTTCCGGGGGACCTCCTACGAGCAGTACTTC
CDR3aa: CASSFRGTSYEQYF

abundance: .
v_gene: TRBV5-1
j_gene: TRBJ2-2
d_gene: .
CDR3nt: TGCGCCAGCAGCTTGCTTTTCGGGATCGCGAACACCGGGGAGCTGTTTTTT
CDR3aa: CASSLLFGIANTGELFF

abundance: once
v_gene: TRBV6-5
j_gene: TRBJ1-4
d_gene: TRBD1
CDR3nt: TGTGCCAGCAATTGGTCAGGGGGTGAAAAACTGTTTTTT
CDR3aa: CASNWSGGEKLFF

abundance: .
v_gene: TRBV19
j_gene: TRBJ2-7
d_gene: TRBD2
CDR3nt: TGTGCCAGTAGTAAAGGGACTAGCTTCTACGAGCAGTACTTC
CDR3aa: CASSKGTSFYEQYF

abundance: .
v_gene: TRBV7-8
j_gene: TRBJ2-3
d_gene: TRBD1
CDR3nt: TGTGCCAGCAGCTTCCAGGGGGACCTCACAGATACGCAGTATTTT
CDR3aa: CASSFQGDLTDTQYF

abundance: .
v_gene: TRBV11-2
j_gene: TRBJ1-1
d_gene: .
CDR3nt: TGTGCCAGCAGCCACTGGGGGGACACTGAAGCTTTCTTT
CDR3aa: CASSHWGDTEAFF

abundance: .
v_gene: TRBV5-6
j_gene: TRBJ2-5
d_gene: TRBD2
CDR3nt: TGTGCCAGCAGCTTTGGGGGGGGCCAAGAGACCCAGTACTTC
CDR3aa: CASSFGGGQETQYF

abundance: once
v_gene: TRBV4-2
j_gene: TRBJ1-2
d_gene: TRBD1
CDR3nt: TGTGCCAGCAGCCAAGAAGAGGGGGCGCGGGATGGCTACACCTTC
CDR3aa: CASSQEEGARDGYTF

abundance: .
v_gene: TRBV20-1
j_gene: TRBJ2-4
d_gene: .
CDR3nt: TGCAGTGCTAGTGTTCACAGTCTAGCCAAAAACATTCAGTACTTC
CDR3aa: CSASVHSLAKNIQYF

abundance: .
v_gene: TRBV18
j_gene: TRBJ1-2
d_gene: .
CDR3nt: TGTGCCAGCTCACCAGTTGGAGACTATGGCTACACCTTC
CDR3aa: CASSPVGDYGYTF

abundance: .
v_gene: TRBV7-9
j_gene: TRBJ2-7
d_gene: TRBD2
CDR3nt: TGTGCCAGCAGCTCCACCGGACTAGCGGGAGGGGTCGAGCAGTACTTC
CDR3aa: CASSSTGLAGGVEQYF

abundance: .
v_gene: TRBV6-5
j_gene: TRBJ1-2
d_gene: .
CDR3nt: TGTGCCACCTATTCGGTAAATAACTATGGCTACACCTTC
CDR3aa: CATYSVNNYGYTF

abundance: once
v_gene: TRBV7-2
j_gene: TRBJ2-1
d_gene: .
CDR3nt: TGTGCCAGCAGCTTATTGGGAGGGGGAGGGCCCTCTAATGAGCAGTTCTTC
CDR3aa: CASSLLGGGGPSNEQFF

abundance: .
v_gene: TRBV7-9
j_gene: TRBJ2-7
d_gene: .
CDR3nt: TGTGCCAGCAGCCCGCCGGGGAACTCCTACGAGCAGTACTTC
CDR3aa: CASSPPGNSYEQYF

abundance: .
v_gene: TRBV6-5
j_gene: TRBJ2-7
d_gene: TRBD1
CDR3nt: TGTGCCACCGGACAGGGGGCGAACGAGCAGTACTTC
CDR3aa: CATGQGANEQYF

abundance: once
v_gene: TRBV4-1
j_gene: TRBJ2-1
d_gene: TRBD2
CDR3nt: TGCGCCAGCAGCCAAGATACTAGCGGGGGGGCAAATGAGCAGTTCTTC
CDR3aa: CASSQDTSGGANEQFF

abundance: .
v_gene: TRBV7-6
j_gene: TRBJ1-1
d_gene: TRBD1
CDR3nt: TGTGCCAGCACCAGGGACAGGGGCACTGAAGCTTTCTTT
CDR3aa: CASTRDRGTEAFF

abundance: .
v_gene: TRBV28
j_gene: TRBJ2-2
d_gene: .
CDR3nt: TGTGCCAGCAGTCCGGGGGGCCAGAACACCGGGGAGCTGTTTTTT
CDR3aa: CASSPGGQNTGELFF

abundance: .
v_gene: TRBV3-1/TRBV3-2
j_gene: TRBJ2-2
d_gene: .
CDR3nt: TGTGCCAGCAGGGTAGCCCTGGTCACCGGGGAGCTGTTTTTT
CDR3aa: CASRVALVTGELFF

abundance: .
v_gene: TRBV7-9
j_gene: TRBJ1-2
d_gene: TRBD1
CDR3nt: TGTGCCAGCAGCTTCGGGACAGGGGCTTCATATGGCTACACCTTC
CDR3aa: CASSFGTGASYGYTF

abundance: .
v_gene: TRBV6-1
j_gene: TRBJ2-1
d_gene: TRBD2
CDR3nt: TGTGCCAGCAGTCAAGCCGCAAAGCGGGAGGGCCGGCCAAATGAGCAGTTCTTC
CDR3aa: CASSQAAKREGRPNEQFF

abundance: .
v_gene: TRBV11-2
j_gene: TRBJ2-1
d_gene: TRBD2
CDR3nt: TGTGCCAGCAGCTTGAATAGCGGGGGATACAATGAGCAGTTCTTC
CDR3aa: CASSLNSGGYNEQFF

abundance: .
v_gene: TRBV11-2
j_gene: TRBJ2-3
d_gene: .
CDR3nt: TGTGCCAGCAGCTTAGATACCGCTAGTTACCCCGTGTCGCAGTATTTT
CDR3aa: CASSLDTASYPVSQYF

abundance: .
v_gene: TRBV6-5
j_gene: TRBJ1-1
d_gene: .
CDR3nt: TGTGCCAGCAAAGGACAGACCATGAACACTGAAGCTTTCTTT
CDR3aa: CASKGQTMNTEAFF

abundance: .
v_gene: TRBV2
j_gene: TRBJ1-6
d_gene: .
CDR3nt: TGTGCCAGCAGTGAATCTGGGGCCGTCAGCTCCTATAATTCACCCCTCCACTTT
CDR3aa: CASSESGAVSSYNSPLHF

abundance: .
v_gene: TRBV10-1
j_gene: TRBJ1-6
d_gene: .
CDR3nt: TGCGCCAGCAGCGACCCCGGAGAAAATTCACCCCTCCACTTT
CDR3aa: CASSDPGENSPLHF

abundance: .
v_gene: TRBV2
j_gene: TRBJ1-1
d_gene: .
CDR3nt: TGTGCCAGCATCTCGAACACTGAAGCTTTCTTT
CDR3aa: CASISNTEAFF

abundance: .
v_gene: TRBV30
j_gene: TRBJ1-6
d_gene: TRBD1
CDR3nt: TGTGCCTGGAGTGCTCTACAGGGGCCAGATTCACCCCTCCACTTT
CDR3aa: CAWSALQGPDSPLHF

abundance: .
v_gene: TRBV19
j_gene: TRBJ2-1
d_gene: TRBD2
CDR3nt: TGTGCCAGTAGTATGGCTAGCGGGGGAGTCAATGAGCAGTTCTTC
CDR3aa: CASSMASGGVNEQFF

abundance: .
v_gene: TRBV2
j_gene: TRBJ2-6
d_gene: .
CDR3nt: TGTGCCAGCAGTGAGCGGCGCTCTGGGGCCAACGTCCTGACTTTC
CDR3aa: CASSERRSGANVLTF

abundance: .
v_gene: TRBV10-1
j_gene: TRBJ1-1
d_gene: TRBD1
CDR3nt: TGCGCCAGCAGAACAGGGGAGAACACTGAAGCTTTCTTT
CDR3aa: CASRTGENTEAFF

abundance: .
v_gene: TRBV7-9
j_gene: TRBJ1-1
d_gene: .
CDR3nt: TGTGCCAGCAGCCTCCTCCGGGGAGAGAACACTGAAGCTTTCTTT
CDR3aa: CASSLLRGENTEAFF

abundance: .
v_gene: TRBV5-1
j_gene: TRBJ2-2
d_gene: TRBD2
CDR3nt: TGCGCCAGCAGCTCTAGCGGGAGTTCGACCACCGGGGAGCTGTTTTTT
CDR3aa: CASSSSGSSTTGELFF

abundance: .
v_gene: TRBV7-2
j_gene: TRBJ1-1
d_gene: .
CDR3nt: TGTGCCAGCAGCTTAGGCAGGAACACTGAAGCTTTCTTT
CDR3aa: CASSLGRNTEAFF

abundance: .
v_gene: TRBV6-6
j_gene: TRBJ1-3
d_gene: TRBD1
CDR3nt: TGTGCCAGCAGAAGACAGGGAACTGGAAACACCATATATTTT
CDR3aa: CASRRQGTGNTIYF

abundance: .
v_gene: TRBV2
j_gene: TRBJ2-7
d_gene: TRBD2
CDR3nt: TGTGCCAGCAGTATCGGACTAGCGGTATCCTACGAGCAGTACTTC
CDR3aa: CASSIGLAVSYEQYF

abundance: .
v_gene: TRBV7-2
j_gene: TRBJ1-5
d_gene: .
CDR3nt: TGTGCCAGCAGCTTAGCGCTAGGTAGGGGTAATCAGCCCCAGCATTTT
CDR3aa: CASSLALGRGNQPQHF